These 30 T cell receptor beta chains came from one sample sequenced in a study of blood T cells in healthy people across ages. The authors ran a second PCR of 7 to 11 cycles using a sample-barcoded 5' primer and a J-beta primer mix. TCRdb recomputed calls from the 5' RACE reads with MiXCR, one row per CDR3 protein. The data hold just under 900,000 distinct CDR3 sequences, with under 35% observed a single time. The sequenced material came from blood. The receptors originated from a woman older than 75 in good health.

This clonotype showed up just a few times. CDR3 in DNA: TGCGCCAGCAGCCAAACCCCCACGGGACAGGGGCGTAAAGAGACCCAGTACTTC. Translated: CASSQTPTGQGRKETQYF. V usage is TRBV4-1 and J usage is TRBJ2-5, with 10 bases identical to TRBD1. V lost 2 bases to trimming and J lost 3 bases; unmatched junction nucleotides: 12. CDR1 and CDR2 from the germline V gene are MGHRA and YSYEKL. This CDR3 is built from 18 residues.

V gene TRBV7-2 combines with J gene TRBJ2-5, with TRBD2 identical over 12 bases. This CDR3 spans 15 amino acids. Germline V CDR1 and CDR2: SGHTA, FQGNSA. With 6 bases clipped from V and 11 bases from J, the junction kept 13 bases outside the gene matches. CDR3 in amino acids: CASSYSSGRAQEQYF. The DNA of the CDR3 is TGTGCCAGCAGTTACTCTAGCGGGAGGGCCCAAGAGCAGTACTTC.

The CDR3 here is CASSLVTGNTYEQYF. CDR3 nucleotides: TGTGCCAGCAGCTTGGTAACAGGAAATACCTACGAGCAGTACTTC. This chain links TRBV5-5 with TRBJ2-7; a weak D match, TRBD1 (5 bases). Germline lookup yields CDR1 SGHKS and CDR2 YYEKEE (reference sequence). This CDR3 region has 15 residues. Trimming removed 0 bases at V and 2 bases at J, with 12 bases between.

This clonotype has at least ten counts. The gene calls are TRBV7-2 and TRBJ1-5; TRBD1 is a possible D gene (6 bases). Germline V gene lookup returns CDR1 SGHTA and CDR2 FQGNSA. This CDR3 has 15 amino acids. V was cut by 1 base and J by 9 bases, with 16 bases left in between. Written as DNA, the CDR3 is TGTGCCAGCAGCTTAGTCGACACCGGAGGGGGGCCCCAGCATTTT. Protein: CASSLVDTGGGPQHF.

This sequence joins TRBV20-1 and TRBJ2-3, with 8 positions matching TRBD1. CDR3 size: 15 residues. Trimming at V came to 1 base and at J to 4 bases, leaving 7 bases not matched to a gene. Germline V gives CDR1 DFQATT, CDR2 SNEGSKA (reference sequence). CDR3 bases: TGCAGTGCTAGAGGTGGACAGGGACGAGCAGATACGCAGTATTTT. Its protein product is CSARGGQGRADTQYF.

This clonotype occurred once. CDR3 loop: CASSWTSGRFYEQYF. The DNA of the CDR3 is TGCGCCAGCAGCTGGACTAGCGGGAGATTTTACGAGCAGTACTTC. The genes are TRBV5-1 and TRBJ2-7; TRBD2 matches 13 bases. The V and J ends lost 3 bases and 4 bases, in that order; junction bases with no gene match: 4. This CDR3 contains 15 residues. Looked up from germline, CDR1 is SGHRS and CDR2 is YFSETQ.

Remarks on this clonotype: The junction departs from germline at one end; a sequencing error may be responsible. The CDR3 loop reads CASGNGGQTNSGANVLTF. Here the CDR3 DNA reads TGCGCCAGCGGGAATGGGGGACAGACAAACTCTGGGGCCAACGTCCTGACTTTC. This chain links TRBV7-2 with TRBJ2-6, with D possibly being TRBD1 or TRBD2 (7 bases each). Germline CDR1 is SGHTA and CDR2 is FQGNSA. This CDR3 has 18 residues.

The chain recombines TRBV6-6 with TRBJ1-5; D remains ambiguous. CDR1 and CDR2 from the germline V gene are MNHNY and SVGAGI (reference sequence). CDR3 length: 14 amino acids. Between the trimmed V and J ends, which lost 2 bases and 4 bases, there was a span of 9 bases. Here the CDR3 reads CASSYKRENQPQHF. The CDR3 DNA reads TGTGCCAGCAGTTACAAAAGGGAAAATCAGCCCCAGCATTTT.

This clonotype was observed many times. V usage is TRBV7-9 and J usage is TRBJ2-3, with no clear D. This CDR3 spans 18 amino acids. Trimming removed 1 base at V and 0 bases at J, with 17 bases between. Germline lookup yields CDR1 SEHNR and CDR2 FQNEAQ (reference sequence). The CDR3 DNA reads TGTGCCAGCAGCTTAGTAGTACTGGAGACCTCTAGCACAGATACGCAGTATTTT. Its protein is CASSLVVLETSSTDTQYF.

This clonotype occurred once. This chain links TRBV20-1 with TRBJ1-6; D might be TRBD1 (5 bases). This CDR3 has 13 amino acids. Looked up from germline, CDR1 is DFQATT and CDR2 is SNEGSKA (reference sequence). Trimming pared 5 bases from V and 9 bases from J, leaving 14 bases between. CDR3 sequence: CSAEWGLGSPLHF. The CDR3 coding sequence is TGCAGTGCTGAGTGGGGGTTAGGTTCACCCCTCCACTTT.

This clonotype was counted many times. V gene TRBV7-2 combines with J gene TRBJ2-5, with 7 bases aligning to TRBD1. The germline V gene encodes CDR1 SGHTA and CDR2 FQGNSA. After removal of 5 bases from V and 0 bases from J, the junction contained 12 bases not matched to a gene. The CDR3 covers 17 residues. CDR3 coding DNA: TGTGCCAGCAGCATAATTGGGGCGACAGGGAACCAAGAGACCCAGTACTTC. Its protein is CASSIIGATGNQETQYF.

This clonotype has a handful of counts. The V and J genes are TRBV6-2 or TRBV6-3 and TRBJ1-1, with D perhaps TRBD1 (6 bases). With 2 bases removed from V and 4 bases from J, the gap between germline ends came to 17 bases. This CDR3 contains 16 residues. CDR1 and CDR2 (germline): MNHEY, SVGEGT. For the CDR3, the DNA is TGTGCCAGCAGTTACAATGGACAGTTAGTCTCCACTGAAGCTTTCTTT. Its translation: CASSYNGQLVSTEAFF.

CDR3 bases: TGTGCCAGCAGTCCCAACAGGGGTGGGGCGGAGACCCAGTACTTC. This encodes CASSPNRGGAETQYF. V and J are TRBV12-3 or TRBV12-4 and TRBJ2-7, with 7 bases aligning to TRBD1. The end of the DNA aligns better with TRBJ2-5, so the J call may be wrong. This CDR3 comprises 15 residues.

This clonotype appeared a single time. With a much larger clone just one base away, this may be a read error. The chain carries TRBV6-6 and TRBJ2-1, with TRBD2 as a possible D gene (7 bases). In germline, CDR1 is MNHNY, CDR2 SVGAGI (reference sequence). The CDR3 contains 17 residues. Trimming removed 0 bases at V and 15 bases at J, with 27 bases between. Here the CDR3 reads CASSYSVETKGGTPRFF. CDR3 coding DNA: TGTGCCAGCAGTTACTCGGTTGAGACTAAGGGGGGGACCCCCAGGTTCTTC.

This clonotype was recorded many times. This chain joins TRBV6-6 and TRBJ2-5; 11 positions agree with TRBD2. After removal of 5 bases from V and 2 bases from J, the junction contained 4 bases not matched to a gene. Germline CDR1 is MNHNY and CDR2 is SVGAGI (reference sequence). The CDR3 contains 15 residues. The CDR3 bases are TGTGCCAGCAGTGTTAGCGGGGGGGGGCAAGAGACCCAGTACTTC. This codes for CASSVSGGGQETQYF.

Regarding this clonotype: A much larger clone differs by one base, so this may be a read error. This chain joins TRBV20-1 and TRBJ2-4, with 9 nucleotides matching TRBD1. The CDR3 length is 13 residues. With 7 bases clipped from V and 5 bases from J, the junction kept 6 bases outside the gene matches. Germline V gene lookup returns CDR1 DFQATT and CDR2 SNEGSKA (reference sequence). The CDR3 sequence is CSVPRTGENIQYF. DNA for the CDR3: TGCAGTGTCCCTCGGACAGGGGAAAACATTCAGTACTTC.

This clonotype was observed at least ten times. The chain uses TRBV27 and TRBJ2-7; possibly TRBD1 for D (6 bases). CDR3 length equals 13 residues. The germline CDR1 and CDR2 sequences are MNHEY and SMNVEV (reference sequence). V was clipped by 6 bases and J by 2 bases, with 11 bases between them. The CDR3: CASSQGTPYEQYF. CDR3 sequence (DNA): TGTGCCAGCAGCCAGGGGACCCCCTACGAGCAGTACTTC.

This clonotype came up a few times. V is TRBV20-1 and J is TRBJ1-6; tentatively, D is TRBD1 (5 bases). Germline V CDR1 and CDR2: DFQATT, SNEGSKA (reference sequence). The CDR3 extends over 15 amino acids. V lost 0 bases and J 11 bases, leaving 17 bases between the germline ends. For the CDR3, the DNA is TGCAGTGCTAGAGATCGTCAGGGACCGGGGGCACCCCTCCACTTT. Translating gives CSARDRQGPGAPLHF.

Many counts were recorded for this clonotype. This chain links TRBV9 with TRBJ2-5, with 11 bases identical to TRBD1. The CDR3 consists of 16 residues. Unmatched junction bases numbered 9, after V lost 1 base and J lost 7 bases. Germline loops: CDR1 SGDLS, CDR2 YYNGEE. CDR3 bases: TGTGCCAGCAGCGTACTGGACAGGGGGCCTTACTTGACCCAGTACTTC. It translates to CASSVLDRGPYLTQYF.

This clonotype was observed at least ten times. The CDR3, as DNA: TGCGCCAGCAGCTTGGCCTCCGCCAATGAGCAGTTCTTC. The encoded protein is CASSLASANEQFF. The rearrangement joins TRBV5-1 to TRBJ2-1, with D uncertain. V was cut by 0 bases and J by 6 bases, with 7 bases left in between. Germline-derived CDR1 and CDR2 are SGHRS and YFSETQ. CDR3 length: 13 residues.

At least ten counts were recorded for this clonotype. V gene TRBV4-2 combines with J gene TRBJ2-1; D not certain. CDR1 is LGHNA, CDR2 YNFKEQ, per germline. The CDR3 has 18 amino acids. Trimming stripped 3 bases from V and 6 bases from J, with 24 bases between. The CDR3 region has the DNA TGTGCCAGCAGCCAGGCCCTTTTTGAGACGTCTTTCCTCAATGAGCAGTTCTTC. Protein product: CASSQALFETSFLNEQFF.

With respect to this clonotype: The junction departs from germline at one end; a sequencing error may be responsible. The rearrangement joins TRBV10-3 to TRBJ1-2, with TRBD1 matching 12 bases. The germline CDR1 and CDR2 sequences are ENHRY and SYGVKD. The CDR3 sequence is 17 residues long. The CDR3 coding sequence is TGTGCCAGCAGTTACGGGGACAGGGGGCGAAGTGACTATGGCTACACCTTC. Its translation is CASSYGDRGRSDYGYTF.

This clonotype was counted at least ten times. CDR3 residues: CSARGTLNTEAFF. The CDR3 DNA reads as TGCAGTGCTAGAGGGACGTTGAACACTGAAGCTTTCTTT. The J gene is TRBJ1-1, the V gene TRBV20-1; D remains unclear. This CDR3 comprises 13 residues. V was pared by 1 base and J by 0 bases, with 6 bases between. Germline loops: CDR1 DFQATT, CDR2 SNEGSKA (reference sequence).

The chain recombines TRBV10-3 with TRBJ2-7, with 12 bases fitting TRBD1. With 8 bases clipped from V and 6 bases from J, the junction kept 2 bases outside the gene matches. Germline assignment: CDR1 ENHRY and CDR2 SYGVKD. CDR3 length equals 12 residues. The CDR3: CAIRDRGLEQYF. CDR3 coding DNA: TGTGCCATCCGGGACAGGGGGCTCGAGCAGTACTTC.

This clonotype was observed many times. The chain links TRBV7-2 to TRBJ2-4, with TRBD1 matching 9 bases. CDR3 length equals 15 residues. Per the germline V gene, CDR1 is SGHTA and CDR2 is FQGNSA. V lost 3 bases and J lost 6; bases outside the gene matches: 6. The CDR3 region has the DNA TGTGCCAGCAGCTTCCCGGGACAGGGTAGAAACATTCAGTACTTC. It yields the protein CASSFPGQGRNIQYF.

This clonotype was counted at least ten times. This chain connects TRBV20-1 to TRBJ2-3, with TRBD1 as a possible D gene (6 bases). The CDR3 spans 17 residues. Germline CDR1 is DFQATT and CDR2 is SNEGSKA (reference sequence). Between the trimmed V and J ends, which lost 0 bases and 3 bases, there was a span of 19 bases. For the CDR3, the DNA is TGCAGTGCTAGAGATCAGGGGTGGCTAGAAGGGACAGATACGCAGTATTTT. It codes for CSARDQGWLEGTDTQYF.

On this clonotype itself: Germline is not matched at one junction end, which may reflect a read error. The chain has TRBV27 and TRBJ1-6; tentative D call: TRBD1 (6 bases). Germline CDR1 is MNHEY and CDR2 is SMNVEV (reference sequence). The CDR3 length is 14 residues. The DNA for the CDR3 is TGTGCCTGCAGTTTAAGCAGGGGTAATTCACCCCTCCACTTT. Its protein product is CACSLSRGNSPLHF.

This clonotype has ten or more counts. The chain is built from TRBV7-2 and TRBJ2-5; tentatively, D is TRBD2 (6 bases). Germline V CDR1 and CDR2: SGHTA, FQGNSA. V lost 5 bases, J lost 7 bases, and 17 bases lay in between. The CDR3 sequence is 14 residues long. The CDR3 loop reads CASSPGTVVGTQYF. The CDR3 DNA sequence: TGTGCCAGCAGCCCAGGGACTGTAGTTGGGACCCAGTACTTC.

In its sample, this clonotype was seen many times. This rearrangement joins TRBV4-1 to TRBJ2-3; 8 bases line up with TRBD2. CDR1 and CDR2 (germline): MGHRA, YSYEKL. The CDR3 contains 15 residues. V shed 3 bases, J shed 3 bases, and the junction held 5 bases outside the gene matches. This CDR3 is CASSQFSGATDTQYF. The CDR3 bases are TGCGCCAGCAGCCAGTTTAGCGGGGCGACAGATACGCAGTATTTT.

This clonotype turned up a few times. In DNA, the CDR3 is TGTGCCAGCAGCTCCCGATCATCTACTCCGGGACTAGCGGGGCCAGGGGCCTACAATGAGCAGTTCTTC. It yields the protein CASSSRSSTPGLAGPGAYNEQFF. This chain joins TRBV7-2 and TRBJ2-1; 13 bases map to TRBD2. This CDR3 contains 23 residues. CDR1 is SGHTA and CDR2 is FQGNSA in the germline V gene. V lost 4 bases to trimming and J lost 2 bases; unmatched junction nucleotides: 23.